One sample yielded the 20 T cell receptor beta chains listed below, sequenced in a study of OX40 agonist ivuxolimab in advanced cancers. Here immunoSEQ multiplex PCR was the method, and the copy in TCRdb shows in-frame clones only, minus some. The sample holds roughly 97,000 clones, approximately 87% seen once. The source was CD4+ or CD8+ T cells sorted from blood, collected in a trial of the OX40 agonist ivuxolimab. The receptors shown here come from an adult with an advanced solid tumor such as melanoma, head and neck, liver or kidney cancer.

CDR3 coding DNA: TGTGCCAGCAGCTTAAGTCCGGGTGACGCCTACGAGCAGTACTTC. Translated: CASSLSPGDAYEQYF. The rearrangement links TRBV7-2 to TRBJ2-7; D ambiguous. V lost 2 bases to trimming and J lost 2 bases, with 13 bases between them. The CDR3 length is 15 residues. Germline values: CDR1 SGHTA, CDR2 FQGNSA.

This rearrangement joins TRBV7-3 to TRBJ2-1; the D gene is possibly TRBD1 (6 bases). The CDR3 is 13 residues long. Trimming took off 5 bases at V and 8 bases at J, with 13 bases between the two ends. CDR1 is SGHTA and CDR2 is FQGTGA in the germline V gene. This CDR3 is CASSQGIGHEQFF. Written as DNA, the CDR3 is TGTGCCAGCAGCCAGGGGATTGGACATGAGCAGTTCTTC. The whole variable domain, filled in from reference TRBV7-3 and TRBJ2-1, reads GAGVSQTPSNKVTEKGKYVELRCDPISGHTALYWYRQSLGQGPEFLIYFQGTGAADDSGLPNDRFFAVRPEGSVSTLKIQRTERGDSAVYLCASSQGIGHEQFFGPGTRLTVL.

The V call is TRBV2, the J call TRBJ2-1; 8 nucleotides align to TRBD1. After removal of 7 bases from V and 5 bases from J, the junction contained 10 bases not matched to a gene. The germline V gene encodes CDR1 SNHLY and CDR2 FYNNEI. The CDR3 has 15 residues. The CDR3 loop reads CASTILRTGNNEQFF. In DNA form, the CDR3 reads TGTGCCAGCACCATACTCCGGACAGGGAACAATGAGCAGTTCTTC.

J is TRBJ2-1 and V is TRBV27; possibly TRBD1 for D (6 bases). The germline CDR1 and CDR2 sequences are MNHEY and SMNVEV (reference sequence). V was clipped by 8 bases and J by 9 bases, with 23 bases between them. The CDR3 length is 15 residues. The DNA for the CDR3 is TGTGCCAGCCGGAGTGTAGCAGGGGCGGTCGGTGAGCAGTTCTTC. Its protein is CASRSVAGAVGEQFF.

The V gene is TRBV7-8, the J gene TRBJ2-7, with 11 bases matching TRBD1. Germline CDR1 and CDR2: SGHVS and FQNEAQ. V dropped 0 bases and J dropped 3; count of bases not matched to a gene: 4. This CDR3 has 16 amino acids. The CDR3 reads CASSLAPGQGVYEQYF. As DNA, the CDR3 is TGTGCCAGCAGCTTAGCCCCGGGACAGGGGGTCTACGAGCAGTACTTC.

The rearrangement uses TRBV2 and TRBJ2-7; 11 bases agree with TRBD2. In germline, CDR1 is SNHLY, CDR2 FYNNEI. The junction had 1 base not matched to a gene; V was cut back by 8 bases and J by 4 bases. The CDR3 is 12 amino acids. The CDR3 protein is CASSSGGYEQYF. In DNA, the CDR3 is TGTGCCAGCTCTAGCGGGGGGTACGAGCAGTACTTC.

The chain employs TRBV2 and TRBJ1-1; 7 bases are a match to TRBD1. The J segment lost 4 bases and the V segment lost 10 bases, leaving 6 bases of the junction unmatched. The germline CDR1 and CDR2 sequences are SNHLY and FYNNEI. The CDR3 runs to 12 residues. The CDR3 DNA sequence: TGTGCCATCACCAGGGGGTCCACTGAAGCTTTCTTT. Translating gives CAITRGSTEAFF. The variable domain in full, with the rest retrieved from reference TRBV2 and TRBJ1-1, is EPEVTQTPSHQVTQMGQEVILRCVPISNHLYFYWYRQILGQKVEFLVSFYNNEISEKSEIFDDQFSVERPDGSNFTLKIRSTKLEDSAMYFCAITRGSTEAFFGQGTRLTVV.

Written as DNA, the CDR3 is TGCGCCAGCAGCGTGGGAAACTACGAGCAGTACTTC. It codes for CASSVGNYEQYF. The gene calls are TRBV5-1 and TRBJ2-7; no definite D call. With 4 bases removed from V and 3 bases from J, the gap between germline ends came to 8 bases. CDR3 length equals 12 residues. Per the germline V gene, CDR1 is SGHRS and CDR2 is YFSETQ.

The chain has TRBV30 and TRBJ2-6; 7 positions match TRBD1. The CDR3 length is 17 residues. Germline CDR1 GTSNPN, CDR2 SVGIG (reference sequence). Trimming cost V 0 bases and J 0 bases; bases outside gene matches: 5. CDR3 region: CAWSVTGASSGANVLTF. The CDR3 DNA follows: TGTGCCTGGAGTGTCACAGGGGCTTCCTCTGGGGCCAACGTCCTGACTTTC.

The J gene is TRBJ1-1, the V gene TRBV6-5, with no clear D. Germline CDR1 and CDR2: MNHEY and SVGAGI. The CDR3 extends over 13 amino acids. Trimming took off 3 bases at V and 4 bases at J, with 9 bases between the two ends. The DNA of the CDR3 is TGTGCCAGCAGTTATCTTGTGGGCACTGAAGCTTTCTTT. Translating it yields CASSYLVGTEAFF.

The chain employs TRBV4-1 and TRBJ1-1; D gene ambiguous. The V end lost 4 bases, the J end lost 3 bases, and 18 bases lay between the germline ends. The germline CDR1 and CDR2 sequences are MGHRA and YSYEKL. The CDR3 contains 16 residues. CDR3 protein: CASSLRLGALDTEAFF. DNA for the CDR3: TGCGCCAGCAGCCTCCGACTCGGCGCACTGGACACTGAAGCTTTCTTT.

This sequence joins TRBV30 and TRBJ1-2; no definite D call. The CDR3 length is 15 residues. CDR1 is GTSNPN and CDR2 is SVGIG in the germline V gene (reference sequence). V was trimmed by 5 bases and J by 3 bases, leaving 19 bases between them. CDR3 bases: TGTGCCTGGGGCCCGAAGGGAGCGCGACACTATGGCTACACCTTC. Protein: CAWGPKGARHYGYTF.

This sequence joins TRBV19 and TRBJ2-5; D possibly corresponds to TRBD1 (5 bases). The V gene lost 10 bases and the J gene lost 13 bases, with 16 bases spanning the gap. The germline V gene encodes CDR1 LNHDA and CDR2 SQIVND (reference sequence). CDR3 length: 10 amino acids. The CDR3 protein is CATRDETWYF. In DNA, the CDR3 is TGTGCCACCAGGGATGAGACCTGGTACTTC.

V is TRBV7-9 and J is TRBJ1-1; D may be TRBD1 (5 bases). Germline V lookup: CDR1 SEHNR, CDR2 FQNEAQ (reference sequence). This CDR3 has 15 residues. V lost 1 base, J lost 8 bases, and 17 bases lay in between. CDR3 amino acids: CASSLELGLSLEAFF. The DNA for the CDR3 is TGTGCCAGCAGCTTAGAACTGGGACTAAGCTTGGAAGCTTTCTTT.

CDR3 residues: CASRDPFDRAYGYTF. The CDR3 DNA is TGTGCCAGCAGGGACCCATTCGACAGGGCCTATGGCTACACCTTC. This chain links TRBV27 with TRBJ1-2; 7 nucleotides line up with TRBD1. Trimming cost V 6 bases and J 4 bases; bases outside gene matches: 11. Germline CDR1 MNHEY, CDR2 SMNVEV (reference sequence). This CDR3 has 15 residues.

The rearrangement uses TRBV19 and TRBJ1-3; the match to TRBD1 covers 8 bases. This CDR3 is 16 amino acids long. V trimming: 1 base; J trimming: 7 bases; junction bases outside the gene matches: 9. In germline, CDR1 is LNHDA, CDR2 SQIVND (reference sequence). This CDR3 is CASSIGDGQGRNTIYF. The CDR3, as DNA: TGTGCCAGTAGTATAGGAGATGGACAGGGACGGAACACCATATATTTT.

The chain employs TRBV13 and TRBJ2-1; D perhaps matches TRBD2 (5 bases). The CDR3 runs to 17 residues. Germline loops: CDR1 PRHDT, CDR2 FYEKMQ (reference sequence). V gave up 2 bases and J gave up 0 bases, with 14 bases separating them. The CDR3, as DNA: TGTGCCAGCAGCTTAATCGGCGGGCGGATCTCCTACAATGAGCAGTTCTTC. This sequence encodes CASSLIGGRISYNEQFF.

The chain employs TRBV30 and TRBJ2-3; TRBD2 is a possible D gene (6 bases). From germline, CDR1 is GTSNPN and CDR2 SVGIG (reference sequence). The CDR3 spans 13 residues. The V gene lost 2 bases and the J gene lost 3 bases, with 9 bases spanning the gap. CDR3 in DNA: TGTGCCTGGAGTCGGGGGAAGACAGATACGCAGTATTTT. It specifies CAWSRGKTDTQYF.

The chain is built from TRBV9 and TRBJ1-4; 9 bases are shared with TRBD1. CDR1 and CDR2 from the germline V gene are SGDLS and YYNGEE. V shed 5 bases, J shed 8 bases, and the junction held 13 bases outside the gene matches. This CDR3 spans 16 amino acids. CDR3 sequence: CASSPEQGARSEKLFF. In DNA, the CDR3 is TGTGCCAGCAGTCCCGAACAGGGGGCGCGGAGCGAAAAACTGTTTTTT.

In DNA, the CDR3 is TGTGCCAGCAGCTTGGCTCTTTTCAATGAGCAGTTCTTC. Protein sequence: CASSLALFNEQFF. The gene calls are TRBV5-4 and TRBJ2-1; no clear D gene. Trimming took off 0 bases at V and 6 bases at J, with 7 bases between the two ends. Germline loops: CDR1 SGHNT, CDR2 YYREEE (reference sequence). This CDR3 spans 13 amino acids.